This T cell receptor (beta chain) was profiled in a study of regulatory T cells in long-lasting Graves disease. General observations from the study: Shared public clonotypes totalled 2,741 in persistent patients, compared with about 970 in new patients. TCR diversity was lower in persistent Graves' patients (versus newly diagnosed ones).

The time point here: newly diagnosed GD, antithyroid drugs for less than 3 months. Isolated PBMC RNA provided the starting material for the TCR library. Into tubes containing EDTA, nine milliliters of peripheral blood were drawn. CDR3 length equals 13 residues. Trimming took 2 bases from V and 1 from J, leaving 4 bases between them. Per germline, CDR1 SGHTA and CDR2 FQGNSA. In this sample, this clonotype turned up many times. The antigen remains unidentified. For TCR beta, libraries came from iRepertoire HTBI primers and Arm-PCR of CDR3 regions. Per the authors' pipeline: Identification yielded around 68 TRBV and 14 TRBJ segments across samples. From the multiplex PCR reads, TCRdb called clonotypes with MiXCR, one entry per CDR3 protein. TCRdb, rather than the study authors, made the V and J calls. The sample has approximately 230,000 distinct CDR3 sequences, approximately 20% seen once.

The sequencing used peripheral blood mononuclear cells (PBMCs), collected at new diagnosis, from a patient treated with antithyroid drugs. The chain carries TRBV7-2 and TRBJ2-3; D is unresolved. The source of this sequence is a female donor with Graves disease. The CDR3 DNA sequence: TGTGCCAGCAGCTTATTGGGCACAGATACGCAGTATTTT. Translating gives CASSLLGTDTQYF.